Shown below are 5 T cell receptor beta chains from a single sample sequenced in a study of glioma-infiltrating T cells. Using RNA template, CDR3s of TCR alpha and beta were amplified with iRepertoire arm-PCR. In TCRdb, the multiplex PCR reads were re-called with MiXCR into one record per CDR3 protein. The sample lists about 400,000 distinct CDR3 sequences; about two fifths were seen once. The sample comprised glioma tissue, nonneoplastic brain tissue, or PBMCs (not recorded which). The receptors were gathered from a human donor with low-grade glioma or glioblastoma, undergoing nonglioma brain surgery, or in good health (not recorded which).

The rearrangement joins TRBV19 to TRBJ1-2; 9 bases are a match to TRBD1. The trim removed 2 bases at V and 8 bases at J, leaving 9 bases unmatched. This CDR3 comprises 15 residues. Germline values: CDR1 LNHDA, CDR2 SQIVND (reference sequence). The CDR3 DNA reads TGTGCCAGTAGTATAACGTGGGACAGGGAGGACGGCTACACCTTC. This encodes CASSITWDREDGYTF.

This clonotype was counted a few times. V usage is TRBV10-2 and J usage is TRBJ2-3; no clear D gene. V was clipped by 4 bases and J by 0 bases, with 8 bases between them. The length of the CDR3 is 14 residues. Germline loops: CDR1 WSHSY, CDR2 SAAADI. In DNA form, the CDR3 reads TGCGCCAGCAGTGTGGCTGCCAGCACAGATACGCAGTATTTT. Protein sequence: CASSVAASTDTQYF.

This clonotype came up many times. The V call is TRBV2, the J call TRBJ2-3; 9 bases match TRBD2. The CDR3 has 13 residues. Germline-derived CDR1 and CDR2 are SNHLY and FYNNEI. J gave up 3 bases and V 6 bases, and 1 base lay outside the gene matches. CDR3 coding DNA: TGTGCCAGCAGAGCGGGAGGTACAGATACGCAGTATTTT. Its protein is CASRAGGTDTQYF.

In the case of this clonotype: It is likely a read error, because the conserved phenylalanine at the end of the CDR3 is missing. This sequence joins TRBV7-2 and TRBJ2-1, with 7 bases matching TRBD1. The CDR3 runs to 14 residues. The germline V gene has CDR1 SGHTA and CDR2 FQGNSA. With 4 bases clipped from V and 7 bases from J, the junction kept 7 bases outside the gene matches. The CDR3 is CASSSRTGQNEQFL. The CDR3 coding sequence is TGTGCCAGCAGCTCCCGGACAGGACAAAATGAGCAGTTCCTC.

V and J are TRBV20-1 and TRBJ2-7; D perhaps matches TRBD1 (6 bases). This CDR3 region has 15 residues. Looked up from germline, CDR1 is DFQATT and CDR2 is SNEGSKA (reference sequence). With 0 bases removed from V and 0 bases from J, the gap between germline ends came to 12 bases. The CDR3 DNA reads TGCAGTGCTAGAGAAGGGGGTCCGAGCTCCTACGAGCAGTACTTC. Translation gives CSAREGGPSSYEQYF.